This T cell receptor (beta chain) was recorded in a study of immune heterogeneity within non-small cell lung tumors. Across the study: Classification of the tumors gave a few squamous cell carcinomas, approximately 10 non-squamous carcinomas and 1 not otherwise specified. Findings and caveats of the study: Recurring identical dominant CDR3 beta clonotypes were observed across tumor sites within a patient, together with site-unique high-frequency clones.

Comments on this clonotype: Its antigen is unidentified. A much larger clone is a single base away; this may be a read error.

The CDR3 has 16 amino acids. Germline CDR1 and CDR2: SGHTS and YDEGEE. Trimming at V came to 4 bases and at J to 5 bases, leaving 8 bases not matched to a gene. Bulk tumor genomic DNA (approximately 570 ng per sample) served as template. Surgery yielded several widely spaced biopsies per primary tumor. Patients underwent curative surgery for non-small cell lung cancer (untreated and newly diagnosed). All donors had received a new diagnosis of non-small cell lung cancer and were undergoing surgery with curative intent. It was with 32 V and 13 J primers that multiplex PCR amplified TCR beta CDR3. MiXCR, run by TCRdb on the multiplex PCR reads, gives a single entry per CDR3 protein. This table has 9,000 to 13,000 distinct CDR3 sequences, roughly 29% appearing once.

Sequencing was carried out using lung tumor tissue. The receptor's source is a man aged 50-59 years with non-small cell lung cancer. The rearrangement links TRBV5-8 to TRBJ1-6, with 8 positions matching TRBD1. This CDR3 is CASSAGQVTNNSPLHF. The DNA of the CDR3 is TGTGCCAGCAGCGCGGGACAGGTGACAAATAATTCACCCCTCCACTTT.